This is a list of T cell receptor beta chains from one sample in a study of OX40 agonist ivuxolimab in advanced cancers. This table comes from immunoSEQ multiplex PCR, and its TCRdb copy is limited to in-frame clones, with some not included. The sample holds 80,000 to 100,000 clones, just under 95% seen once. The material was CD4+ or CD8+ T cells sorted from blood, obtained in a trial of the OX40 agonist ivuxolimab. The receptors here all came from an adult with an advanced solid tumor such as melanoma, head and neck, liver or kidney cancer. The CDR3 runs from the conserved cysteine through the conserved F or W. The D gene is left open where the match is weak. Part of the rows lack a size; the others show once, few, many or a class for expanded clones.

clone_size	v_call	j_call	d_call	cdr3_nt	cdr3_aa
NA	TRBV4-1	TRBJ2-5	TRBD2	TGCGCCAGCAGCCAAGATAAGGTTGCGGGGGGGGCCCAAGAGACCCAGTACTTC	CASSQDKVAGGAQETQYF
NA	TRBV28	TRBJ1-4	NA	TGTGCCAGCAGTCCACAAGGGGAACCAACTAATGAAAAACTGTTTTTT	CASSPQGEPTNEKLFF
NA	TRBV7-3	TRBJ1-2	NA	TGTGCCAGCAGCCTAAATGGACTGACTGGCTACACCTTC	CASSLNGLTGYTF
NA	TRBV11-3	TRBJ2-2	NA	TGTGCCAGCAGCTTTGTCTCAGGAACGAACACCGGGGAGCTGTTTTTT	CASSFVSGTNTGELFF
NA	TRBV27	TRBJ2-7	NA	TGTGCCAGCAGTTTATACCCAATGACGGGGTACGGTGTGTCGTCCTTC	CASSLYPMTGYGVSSF
once	TRBV2	TRBJ1-1	NA	TGTGCCGCACCTAGGACCGAGAACACTGAAGCTTTCTTT	CAAPRTENTEAFF
once	TRBV29-1	TRBJ1-2	NA	TGCAGCGGGGACCAGGAAAACTATGGCTACACCTTC	CSGDQENYGYTF
once	TRBV29-1	TRBJ2-3	NA	TGCAGCGTTGACGCGGCAGGGCCAGATACGCAGTATTTT	CSVDAAGPDTQYF
NA	TRBV4-3	TRBJ2-6	NA	TGCGCCAGCAGCCAAGATCGGATCGCTGGGGCCAACGTCCTGACTTTC	CASSQDRIAGANVLTF
NA	TRBV7-2	TRBJ1-1	NA	TGTGCCAGCAGCCTTAACACTGAAGCTTTCTTT	CASSLNTEAFF
NA	TRBV28	TRBJ1-5	NA	TGTGCCAGCAGTTTTGGGACTTTCAACAGGGTCAATCAGCCCCAGCATTTT	CASSFGTFNRVNQPQHF
NA	TRBV7-2	TRBJ1-4	NA	TGTGCCAGCAGCAGAGACATAATCACTGAAAAACTGTTTTTT	CASSRDIITEKLFF
once	TRBV5-4	TRBJ2-7	NA	TGTGCCAGCAGCCCCCCGAGCTCCTACGAGCAGTACTTC	CASSPPSSYEQYF
NA	TRBV6-6	TRBJ1-5	NA	TGTGCCAGCTCTTGGGGGGATGATAGCAATCAGCCCCAGCATTTT	CASSWGDDSNQPQHF
NA	TRBV5-1	TRBJ1-3	NA	TGCGCCAGCAGCTTGGTGGAATCTCGGGGGGCCGGCACCATATATTTT	CASSLVESRGAGTIYF
NA	TRBV30	TRBJ1-4	NA	TGTGCCTGGAGTGTCCGAACCGGGACAATCAGAACTAATGAAAAACTGTTTTTT	CAWSVRTGTIRTNEKLFF
NA	TRBV2	TRBJ2-5	NA	TGTGCCAGCAGTGTCGGGAGCGGCGGGGAGACCCAGTACTTC	CASSVGSGGETQYF
NA	TRBV19	TRBJ1-2	NA	TGTGCCAGTATGACGGTGAACTATGGCTACACCTTC	CASMTVNYGYTF
NA	TRBV28	TRBJ2-7	TRBD1	TGTGCCAGCAGTTTCTTGGTATACAGACAGGGTAAGACCTACGAGCAGTACTTC	CASSFLVYRQGKTYEQYF
NA	TRBV6-1	TRBJ2-1	NA	TGTGCCAGCAGTCGAAAAGGGTACGACAGTGAGCAGTTCTTC	CASSRKGYDSEQFF
NA	TRBV6-1	TRBJ2-3	TRBD2	TGTGCCAGTGGATACCTAGCGGGAGAAGGGAATACGCAGTATTTT	CASGYLAGEGNTQYF
NA	TRBV6-6	TRBJ2-5	NA	TGTGCCAGCAGTTACTCGTGGGAGACCCAGTACTTC	CASSYSWETQYF
NA	TRBV6-5	TRBJ2-3	TRBD2	TGTGCCAGCAAGAGAGCGGGGGGACGCACAGATACGCAGTATTTT	CASKRAGGRTDTQYF
NA	TRBV28	TRBJ2-5	NA	TGTGCCAGCAGTTTAGGCGGTCAAGAGACCCAGTACTTC	CASSLGGQETQYF
NA	TRBV30	TRBJ1-5	NA	TGTGCCTGGGGCAGGGGTACCCAGCCCCAGCATTTT	CAWGRGTQPQHF
NA	TRBV5-1	TRBJ2-3	TRBD2	TGCGCCAGCAGCCAAATACCGGGACTAGAATACACAGATACGCAGTATTTT	CASSQIPGLEYTDTQYF
once	TRBV2	TRBJ2-7	NA	TGTGCCAGCAAGTCCCAGGGGACTGCATACGAGCAGTACTTC	CASKSQGTAYEQYF
NA	TRBV7-9	TRBJ1-1	NA	TGTGCCAGCAGCCGTTACGAAGGGACCGAAGCTTTCTTT	CASSRYEGTEAFF
NA	TRBV30	TRBJ1-4	NA	TGTGCCTGGAGTGTGGTACTTGAAAAACTGTTTTTT	CAWSVVLEKLFF
NA	TRBV7-2	TRBJ2-2	TRBD2	TGTGCCAGCAGCTTAGAGACTAGCGTGGCCACCGGGGAGCTGTTTTTT	CASSLETSVATGELFF
NA	TRBV28	TRBJ1-6	TRBD1	TGTGCCAGCATCGAGGGAGTAGAGACAGGGGCCTCACCCCTCCACTTT	CASIEGVETGASPLHF
NA	TRBV4-1	TRBJ2-1	TRBD2	TGCGCCAGCAGCCAAGAACTAGCGGGAGTGAATGAGCAGTTCTTC	CASSQELAGVNEQFF
NA	TRBV28	TRBJ1-3	NA	TGTGCCAGCAGTTTAGGGGGCGTAGGAAACACCATATATTTT	CASSLGGVGNTIYF
NA	TRBV4-1	TRBJ2-3	TRBD2	TGCGCCAGCAGCCAAGAACGGACTAGCGGTAGTACGCAGTATTTT	CASSQERTSGSTQYF
NA	TRBV27	TRBJ2-1	NA	TGTGCCAGCAGTTTACGCGGGGCGACTTACAATGAGCAGTTCTTC	CASSLRGATYNEQFF
once	TRBV28	TRBJ1-1	NA	TGTGCCAGCAGTTTAAGCGGTCAGGGAGAAGCTTTCTTT	CASSLSGQGEAFF
NA	TRBV15	TRBJ1-1	NA	TGTGCCACCAGCAGAGGTAGACGAAACACTGAAGCTTTCTTT	CATSRGRRNTEAFF
few	TRBV30	TRBJ1-1	NA	TGTGCCTGCCTCCATGCGGCGAGAGCTTTCTTT	CACLHAARAFF
NA	TRBV6-5	TRBJ1-6	TRBD1	TGTGCCATCGCGGTTGACAGGGTTAATTCACCCCTCCACTTT	CAIAVDRVNSPLHF
NA	TRBV6-5	TRBJ1-5	NA	TGTGCCAGCAGCCCCGGAGGTTATAGCAATCAGCCCCAGCATTTT	CASSPGGYSNQPQHF
NA	TRBV28	TRBJ1-5	NA	TGTGCCAGCAGTTTAGCGGGGGCCGGCAATCAGCCCCAGCATTTT	CASSLAGAGNQPQHF
NA	TRBV25-1	TRBJ1-2	NA	TGTGCCAGCAGTGATCTCCACAGGGTATACGGCTACACCTTC	CASSDLHRVYGYTF
NA	TRBV6-6	TRBJ1-1	NA	TGTGCCAGCAGTTACGGAGAGTCTGAAGCTTTCTTT	CASSYGESEAFF
NA	TRBV20-1	TRBJ1-3	TRBD1	TGCGGGGGACAGAAAGGAAACACCATATATTTT	CGGQKGNTIYF
NA	TRBV29-1	TRBJ2-1	TRBD1	TGCAGCGAGGCCTCGTTGGACAGGGAACAGTTCTTC	CSEASLDREQFF
NA	TRBV4-2	TRBJ1-5	TRBD1	TGTGCCAGCAGCCAAGATGCAATCCCCCGGGAAGGGACAGGAATTGATCAGCCCCAGCATTTT	CASSQDAIPREGTGIDQPQHF
NA	TRBV6-6	TRBJ1-6	NA	TGTGCCAGCAGTTATTTAAAGGGTCTACGGTCACCCCTCCACTTT	CASSYLKGLRSPLHF
NA	TRBV28	TRBJ1-5	NA	TGTGCCAGCAGCACGGTCGCGGGGAGAGGTAATCAGCCCCAGCATTTT	CASSTVAGRGNQPQHF
NA	TRBV19	TRBJ1-5	TRBD1	TGTGCCAGTAGTAAGGGACAGGGGGCGCGGAATCAGCCCCAGCATTTT	CASSKGQGARNQPQHF
NA	TRBV7-9	TRBJ2-3	NA	TGTGCCAGCAGCCCCCGCACAGATACGCAGTATTTT	CASSPRTDTQYF
NA	TRBV5-4	TRBJ1-2	NA	TGTGCCAGCAGCTTGGCTAATCCGGGAGGCTACACCTTC	CASSLANPGGYTF
NA	TRBV28	TRBJ2-7	TRBD1	TGTGCCAGCAGTTTTGCGGGGGACAGGGGGCAAAACGAGCAGTACTTC	CASSFAGDRGQNEQYF
NA	TRBV30	TRBJ2-1	TRBD1	TGTGCCTGCCGGACAGGGGGGTACAATGAGCAGTTCTTC	CACRTGGYNEQFF
NA	TRBV27	TRBJ1-6	NA	TGTGCCAGCAGTATCACAGGGCGGCCACCCCTCCACTTT	CASSITGRPPLHF